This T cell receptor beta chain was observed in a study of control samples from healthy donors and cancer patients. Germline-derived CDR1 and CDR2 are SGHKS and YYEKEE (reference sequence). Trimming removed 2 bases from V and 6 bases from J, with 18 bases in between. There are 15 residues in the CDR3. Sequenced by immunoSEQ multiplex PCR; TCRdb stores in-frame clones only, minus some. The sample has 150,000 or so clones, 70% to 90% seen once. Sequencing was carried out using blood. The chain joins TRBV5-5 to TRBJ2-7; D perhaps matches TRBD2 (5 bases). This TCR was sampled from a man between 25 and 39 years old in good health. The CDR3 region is CASSFSETAPVEQYF. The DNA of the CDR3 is TGTGCCAGCAGCTTTAGCGAGACGGCTCCCGTCGAGCAGTACTTC.